Listed here are 31 T cell receptor beta chains from one sample, sequenced in a study of cytomegalovirus exposure and HLA in healthy donors. PCR amplification relied on 60 Vbeta primers (plus 13 Jbeta primers). Method: immunoSEQ multiplex PCR; TCRdb's copy keeps in-frame clones and lacks some. The sample holds 90,000 to 120,000 clones, 55% to 65% seen once. The material sequenced was PBMCs. The receptors stem from a man aged 25-45 years in good health and CMV-seropositive.

The V gene is TRBV14, the J gene TRBJ2-1; no clear D gene. CDR1 is SGHDN and CDR2 is FVKESK in the germline V gene. The CDR3 runs to 11 residues. V was clipped by 3 bases and J by 10 bases, with 7 bases between them. The CDR3 coding sequence is TGTGCCAGCAGCCAGGTACGGGAGCAGTTCTTC. Protein: CASSQVREQFF.

The rearrangement uses TRBV11-2 and TRBJ1-4, with D tentatively TRBD1 (6 bases). The CDR3 consists of 15 residues. V was trimmed by 3 bases and J by 5 bases, leaving 13 bases between them. Germline loops: CDR1 SGHAT, CDR2 FQNNGV. The CDR3 reads CASSLRTDQNEKLFF. CDR3 nucleotides: TGTGCCAGCAGCTTGAGGACAGACCAGAATGAAAAACTGTTTTTT.

This clone was seen a handful of times. The chain has TRBV10-3 and TRBJ1-2; 10 bases are a match to TRBD1. CDR1 is ENHRY and CDR2 is SYGVKD in the germline V gene. The CDR3 loop spans 15 amino acids. The junction had 4 bases not matched to a gene; V was cut back by 2 bases and J by 4 bases. CDR3 coding DNA: TGTGCCATCAGTGAGGGACAGGGGGTCCTCTATGGCTACACCTTC. It encodes CAISEGQGVLYGYTF.

J is TRBJ2-7 and V is TRBV13; TRBD1 is a possible D gene (6 bases). Trimming took 1 base from V and 5 from J, leaving 21 bases between them. CDR3 length: 17 amino acids. The germline CDR1 and CDR2 sequences are PRHDT and FYEKMQ (reference sequence). The CDR3 DNA sequence: TGTGCCAGCAGCTTAGTGAAAGACAGGCTAGATTGGGACGAGCAGTACTTC. It codes for CASSLVKDRLDWDEQYF.

V usage is TRBV6-4 and J usage is TRBJ1-1; no reliable D call. Germline CDR1 and CDR2: MRHNA and SNTAGT. V was trimmed by 7 bases and J by 0 bases, leaving 12 bases between them. The CDR3 runs to 14 residues. The CDR3: CASMSHPLNTEAFF. In DNA, the CDR3 is TGTGCCAGCATGTCACACCCACTGAACACTGAAGCTTTCTTT.

This chain connects TRBV5-6 to TRBJ1-2; tentatively, D is TRBD1 (5 bases). The V gene lost 3 bases and the J gene lost 7 bases, with 7 bases spanning the gap. The CDR3 has 11 residues. Germline values: CDR1 SGHDT, CDR2 YYEEEE. The CDR3 DNA reads as TGTGCCAGCAGCTGGGGGGTTGGCTACACCTTC. Translation: CASSWGVGYTF.

The gene calls are TRBV27 and TRBJ1-4; tentatively, D is TRBD1 (5 bases). The CDR3 is made up of 17 amino acids. Trimming removed 8 bases from V and 5 bases from J, with 24 bases in between. From germline, CDR1 is MNHEY and CDR2 SMNVEV (reference sequence). The CDR3 DNA sequence: TGTGCCAGCCGTCGGGGGTTAGGGATCGCTAGAAATGAAAAACTGTTTTTT. This encodes CASRRGLGIARNEKLFF.

The chain carries TRBV5-1 and TRBJ2-5; 7 nucleotides align to TRBD1. V was clipped by 1 base and J by 1 base; unmatched bases: 4. CDR1 SGHRS and CDR2 YFSETQ come from the germline V gene. The CDR3 is made up of 15 amino acids. The CDR3 spells CASSLRDSRQETQYF. Written as DNA, the CDR3 is TGCGCCAGCAGCTTGCGGGACAGCCGCCAAGAGACCCAGTACTTC.

V and J are TRBV7-9 and TRBJ2-1, with 10 bases matching TRBD2. The CDR3 is 16 residues long. The germline V gene encodes CDR1 SEHNR and CDR2 FQNEAQ (reference sequence). The V and J ends lost 1 base and 3 bases, in that order; junction bases with no gene match: 3. This CDR3 is CASSLVGTSDYNEQFF. Here the CDR3 DNA reads TGTGCCAGCAGCTTAGTGGGGACTAGCGACTACAATGAGCAGTTCTTC. Together with reference TRBV7-9 and TRBJ2-1, the CDR3 gives the full variable domain: DTGVSQNPRHKITKRGQNVTFRCDPISEHNRLYWYRQTLGQGPEFLTYFQNEAQLEKSRLLSDRFSAERPKGSFSTLEIQRTEQGDSAMYLCASSLVGTSDYNEQFFGPGTRLTVL.

V gene TRBV27 combines with J gene TRBJ2-7; a possible D gene is TRBD2 (6 bases). Trimming shortened V by 2 bases and J by 7 bases, and 9 bases separated the two germline ends. CDR1 MNHEY and CDR2 SMNVEV come from the germline V gene (reference sequence). The CDR3 is made up of 12 amino acids. CDR3 region: CASSLLGREQYF. CDR3 in DNA: TGTGCCAGCAGTTTACTGGGGAGGGAGCAGTACTTC.

The chain recombines TRBV7-9 with TRBJ2-2, with D possibly being TRBD1 (6 bases). V was clipped by 0 bases and J by 6 bases, with 17 bases between them. The CDR3 spans 17 residues. CDR1 is SEHNR, CDR2 FQNEAQ, per germline (reference sequence). The CDR3 nucleotides are TGTGCCAGCAGCTTAGCCCCAACAGGGTATATTGCCGGGGAGCTGTTTTTT. It yields the protein CASSLAPTGYIAGELFF.

Turning to this clone: The junction departs from germline at one end; a sequencing error may be responsible. The chain joins TRBV7-7 to TRBJ2-1; TRBD1 agrees at 9 bases. The CDR3 has 15 residues. The germline V gene encodes CDR1 SSHAT and CDR2 FNYEAQ (reference sequence). The CDR3 is CASSSGTGFYNEQFF. DNA of the CDR3: TGTGCTAGCAGCTCCGGGACAGGGTTTTACAATGAGCAGTTCTTC.

CDR3 coding DNA: TGTGCCAGCAGCTTAGGCCATAGAAATGGCTACACCTTC. This encodes CASSLGHRNGYTF. The gene calls are TRBV7-9 and TRBJ1-2; D not resolved. In germline, CDR1 is SEHNR, CDR2 FQNEAQ (reference sequence). The CDR3 has 13 amino acids. With 1 base removed from V and 6 bases from J, the gap between germline ends came to 9 bases. The variable domain in full, with the rest retrieved from reference TRBV7-9 and TRBJ1-2, is DTGVSQNPRHKITKRGQNVTFRCDPISEHNRLYWYRQTLGQGPEFLTYFQNEAQLEKSRLLSDRFSAERPKGSFSTLEIQRTEQGDSAMYLCASSLGHRNGYTFGSGTRLTVV.

This clone came up once. This rearrangement joins TRBV7-3 to TRBJ2-2, with 12 bases lining up with TRBD2. The CDR3 sequence is 15 residues long. Trimming took 5 bases from V and 8 from J; bases not matched to a gene: 6. Looked up from germline, CDR1 is SGHTA and CDR2 is FQGTGA. The chain's CDR3 is CASSPSGGATGELFF. The CDR3 DNA sequence: TGTGCCAGCAGCCCTAGCGGGGGGGCAACTGGGGAGCTGTTTTTT. The full variable domain, completed using reference TRBV7-3 and TRBJ2-2, is GAGVSQTPSNKVTEKGKYVELRCDPISGHTALYWYRQSLGQGPEFLIYFQGTGAADDSGLPNDRFFAVRPEGSVSTLKIQRTERGDSAVYLCASSPSGGATGELFFGEGSRLTVL.

The chain is built from TRBV27 and TRBJ2-7, with 9 bases identical to TRBD1. This CDR3 has 14 residues. Unmatched junction bases numbered 10, after V lost 8 bases and J lost 5 bases. Looked up from germline, CDR1 is MNHEY and CDR2 is SMNVEV (reference sequence). In DNA form, the CDR3 reads TGTGCCAGCGCCCTCTGGGACAGGGTCAACGAGCAGTACTTC. Amino acids: CASALWDRVNEQYF.

The chain's CDR3 is CASSLATSGESDTQYF. DNA of the CDR3: TGCGCCAGCAGCTTGGCGACTAGCGGGGAGTCAGATACGCAGTATTTT. The J gene is TRBJ2-3, the V gene TRBV5-1, with 11 nucleotides matching TRBD2. The CDR3 runs to 16 residues. Losses at the gene ends were 0 bases for V and 4 bases for J; bases not matched to a gene: 4. In germline, CDR1 is SGHRS, CDR2 YFSETQ.

The rearrangement links TRBV7-9 to TRBJ1-4; 7 bases are a match to TRBD1. Germline assignment: CDR1 SEHNR and CDR2 FQNEAQ (reference sequence). With V trimmed by 5 bases and J by 8 bases, 5 bases remained unmatched. The CDR3 loop spans 13 amino acids. In nucleotides, the CDR3 is TGTGCCAGCAGCGTCGTCAGGGGGGAAAAACTGTTTTTT. Encoded protein: CASSVVRGEKLFF.

The chain has TRBV7-9 and TRBJ2-1; 8 nucleotides match TRBD2. Germline assignment: CDR1 SEHNR and CDR2 FQNEAQ (reference sequence). V gave up 8 bases and J gave up 7 bases; unmatched junction bases: 10. The CDR3 length is 14 residues. The CDR3 nucleotides read TGTGCCAGCTGTCGGGGGGGTGCTGAGAATGAGCAGTTCTTC. As protein: CASCRGGAENEQFF. The entire variable domain, with the rest obtained from reference TRBV7-9 and TRBJ2-1, is as follows: DTGVSQNPRHKITKRGQNVTFRCDPISEHNRLYWYRQTLGQGPEFLTYFQNEAQLEKSRLLSDRFSAERPKGSFSTLEIQRTEQGDSAMYLCASCRGGAENEQFFGPGTRLTVL.

V and J are TRBV11-2 and TRBJ1-5, with D maybe TRBD1 (5 bases). Trimming removed 2 bases from V and 2 bases from J, with 10 bases in between. The CDR3 spans 15 residues. The germline gives CDR1 SGHAT, CDR2 FQNNGV. The CDR3 loop reads CASSLIGGGNQPQHF. For the CDR3, the DNA is TGTGCCAGCAGCTTAATCGGAGGGGGCAATCAGCCCCAGCATTTT.

This clone has a handful of counts. This rearrangement joins TRBV7-9 to TRBJ2-5; 13 bases agree with TRBD2. The CDR3 contains 18 residues. Germline lookup yields CDR1 SEHNR and CDR2 FQNEAQ (reference sequence). Trimming took 5 bases from V and 1 from J; bases not matched to a gene: 10. CDR3 sequence: CASSGTSGGALIQETQYF. The CDR3 nucleotides are TGTGCCAGCAGCGGAACTAGCGGGGGGGCCCTGATCCAAGAGACCCAGTACTTC.

V usage is TRBV28 and J usage is TRBJ1-2; 8 nucleotides match TRBD1. The CDR3 totals 13 residues. CDR1 and CDR2 from the germline V gene are MDHEN and SYDVKM. V lost 10 bases to trimming and J lost 4 bases; unmatched junction nucleotides: 8. The CDR3 reads CATLPGQGYGYTF. DNA for the CDR3: TGTGCCACCCTTCCCGGACAGGGCTATGGCTACACCTTC.

V gene TRBV2 combines with J gene TRBJ2-5; 7 nucleotides align to TRBD1. Germline-derived CDR1 and CDR2 are SNHLY and FYNNEI. V gave up 4 bases and J gave up 5 bases; unmatched junction bases: 4. The CDR3 totals 13 residues. The CDR3 DNA sequence: TGTGCCAGCAGTGGACAGGGAGTGGAGACCCAGTACTTC. Its translation is CASSGQGVETQYF.

The gene calls are TRBV5-1 and TRBJ1-3; D is perhaps TRBD1 (5 bases). V lost 4 bases and J 1 base, leaving 18 bases between the germline ends. In germline, CDR1 is SGHRS, CDR2 YFSETQ. The CDR3 covers 17 residues. CDR3 residues: CASSHPGGGGSGNTIYF. The CDR3 DNA reads as TGCGCCAGCAGCCACCCCGGCGGTGGGGGGTCTGGAAACACCATATATTTT.

The chain joins TRBV9 to TRBJ2-1; tentatively, D is TRBD2 (7 bases). CDR1 is SGDLS, CDR2 YYNGEE, per germline. V gave up 6 bases and J gave up 8 bases, with 24 bases separating them. The CDR3 length is 16 residues. DNA for the CDR3: TGTGCCAGCACCTTGGGCCTGGCGGGGGCCGCGGATGAGCAGTTCTTC. Protein: CASTLGLAGAADEQFF.

The chain uses TRBV9 and TRBJ2-7; D uncertain. Germline CDR1 reads SGDLS; CDR2 reads YYNGEE. V was cut by 4 bases and J by 6 bases, with 14 bases left in between. This CDR3 contains 13 residues. The CDR3 DNA reads as TGTGCCAGCAGCCCCCAGTCGAGAGGCGAGCAGTACTTC. Its translation: CASSPQSRGEQYF.

This chain uses TRBV27 with TRBJ2-7; 12 bases are a match to TRBD1. The V gene end was trimmed by 6 bases and the J gene end by 4 bases; junction bases not matched to a gene: 4. The CDR3 is 14 amino acids. Germline CDR1 and CDR2: MNHEY and SMNVEV (reference sequence). CDR3 protein: CASRVGQGAYEQYF. The CDR3 nucleotides are TGTGCCAGCAGGGTGGGACAGGGGGCATACGAGCAGTACTTC.

The chain employs TRBV6-6 and TRBJ1-1, with D unclear. This CDR3 has 13 amino acids. V lost 0 bases and J 1 base, leaving 3 bases between the germline ends. Germline V gene data show CDR1 as MNHNY and CDR2 as SVGAGI (reference sequence). The CDR3 DNA follows: TGTGCCAGCAGTTACTCCCAGAACACTGAAGCTTTCTTT. This sequence encodes CASSYSQNTEAFF.

V usage is TRBV13 and J usage is TRBJ2-1; 7 bases fit TRBD1. The germline CDR1 and CDR2 sequences are PRHDT and FYEKMQ (reference sequence). After removal of 4 bases from V and 1 base from J, the junction contained 7 bases not matched to a gene. The CDR3 is 16 amino acids. CDR3 sequence: CASSSRGQPSYNEQFF. The CDR3 region has the DNA TGTGCCAGCAGCTCCAGGGGACAGCCTTCCTACAATGAGCAGTTCTTC. Full variable domain (missing parts from reference TRBV13 and TRBJ2-1): AAGVIQSPRHLIKEKRETATLKCYPIPRHDTVYWYQQGPGQDPQFLISFYEKMQSDKGSIPDRFSAQQFSDYHSELNMSSLELGDSALYFCASSSRGQPSYNEQFFGPGTRLTVL.

This clone was detected only a few times. The chain uses TRBV12-1 and TRBJ1-1; the table's TRBD1 call for D was not verified on the DNA. TRBV12-1 is described as a pseudogene. The CDR3 contains 13 residues. Written as DNA, the CDR3 is TGTGCCAGCAGGGGGCATACGAACACTGAAGCTTTCTTT. Encoded protein: CASRGHTNTEAFF.

This rearrangement joins TRBV19 to TRBJ1-5, with D tentatively TRBD1 (6 bases). The CDR3 covers 16 residues. CDR1 LNHDA and CDR2 SQIVND come from the germline V gene (reference sequence). Trimming shortened V by 1 base and J by 5 bases, and 15 bases separated the two germline ends. CDR3 loop: CASSIGERQDYQPQHF. CDR3 DNA: TGTGCCAGTAGTATAGGAGAGCGACAGGACTATCAGCCCCAGCATTTT.

The sample holds one count of this clone. CDR3: CASSPSTGTDTQYF. CDR3 DNA: TGCGCCAGCAGCCCATCGACAGGCACAGATACGCAGTATTTT. V usage is TRBV5-1 and J usage is TRBJ2-3, with D perhaps matching TRBD1 (5 bases). The germline V and J ends were trimmed by 4 bases and 1 base, with 10 bases remaining between them. The CDR3 has 14 amino acids. Germline assignment: CDR1 SGHRS and CDR2 YFSETQ.